This entry features one T cell receptor beta chain sequence. Its antigen is undetermined. Treatment specified: approximately nine-day PBMC culture with coronavirus spike peptide pools or control peptides (ViraFEST assay). Sequenced with the Oncomine TCR Beta short-read assay was DNA taken from cultured CD4+ T cells. TCRdb itself ran the PCR reads through MiXCR, one entry per CDR3 protein. The repertoire consists of around 19,000 distinct CDR3 sequences, with less than 30% occurring once and the leading ten covering over 15%. The sample belongs to a study of vaccination and CD4 T cells after COVID-19. Across the whole study: The authors used overlapping spike peptides from SARS-CoV-2, HCoV-NL63, HCoV-OC43 and HCoV-229E to stimulate cells.

Sequencing was done on a sample of cultured CD4+ T cells from blood. The TCR comes from a human donor with COVID-19.

CDR3 DNA sequence: TGTGCCAGCAGCCCAATGGCTGGGGGATCTAACTATGGCTACACCTTC. Its translation: CASSPMAGGSNYGYTF. The chain recombines TRBV7-2 with TRBJ1-2; D perhaps matches TRBD1 (5 bases). The ends were cut back, 5 bases at V and 0 bases at J, with 16 bases in the middle. The CDR3 contains 16 residues. Germline values: CDR1 SGHTA, CDR2 FQGNSA.